The rows below give T cell receptor beta chains drawn from one sample of a study of T cell responses to AZD1222 COVID-19 vaccine. Clones were sequenced by immunoSEQ multiplex PCR, and TCRdb holds only the in-frame ones, with some missing. The sample consists of about 260,000 clones, about 92% of them appearing once. The sample here was peripheral blood, taken on day 0 of AZD1222 vaccination. The receptors come from an adult in good health. CDR3s include the opening cysteine and the closing phenylalanine or tryptophan. A D gene is named only where the DNA matches it firmly.

v_call	j_call	d_call	cdr3_aa	cdr3_nt
TRBV10-2	TRBJ1-2	-	CASSESNSYPVGVDYGYTF	TGCGCCAGCAGTGAGTCGAACAGTTATCCGGTTGGTGTTGACTATGGCTACACCTTC
TRBV19	TRBJ1-2	-	CASSRGANYGYTF	TGTGCCAGTAGTCGGGGGGCTAACTATGGCTACACCTTC
TRBV7-2	TRBJ2-7	-	CASSPEDNFYEQYF	TGTGCCAGCAGCCCAGAAGACAATTTCTACGAGCAGTACTTC
TRBV2	TRBJ1-6	-	CASSAPGATSYNSPLHF	TGTGCCAGCAGTGCACCAGGGGCGACCTCCTATAATTCACCCCTCCACTTT
TRBV29-1	TRBJ2-7	TRBD2	CSVLAGDWASYEQYF	TGCAGCGTTTTAGCGGGAGACTGGGCCTCCTACGAGCAGTACTTC
TRBV4-1	TRBJ2-7	TRBD2	CASSQDLAGPREQYF	TGCGCCAGCAGCCAAGATCTAGCGGGACCTCGGGAGCAGTACTTC
TRBV5-1	TRBJ1-2	TRBD1	CASSLGGGANYGYTF	TGCGCCAGCAGCTTGGGAGGGGGCGCGAACTATGGCTACACCTTC
TRBV19	TRBJ1-3	-	CASSITGRSGNTIYF	TGTGCCAGTAGTATTACAGGCCGCTCTGGAAACACCATATATTTT
TRBV23-1	TRBJ2-7	-	CASSQAPPEQYF	TGCGCCAGCAGTCAGGCTCCTCCGGAGCAGTACTTC
TRBV4-3	TRBJ2-2	-	CASSQDIFTGELFF	TGCGCCAGCAGCCAAGATATATTCACCGGGGAGCTGTTTTTT
TRBV30	TRBJ2-7	-	CAWGRGGEQYF	TGTGCCTGGGGCCGGGGTGGCGAGCAGTACTTC
TRBV3-1/TRBV3-2	TRBJ2-3	-	CASSQEAPLDNTQYF	TGTGCCAGCAGCCAAGAAGCTCCACTGGATAATACGCAGTATTTT
TRBV3-1/TRBV3-2	TRBJ1-5	-	CASSQVGVNQPQHF	TGTGCCAGCAGCCAAGTAGGGGTCAATCAGCCCCAGCATTTT